A selection of T cell receptor beta chains follows, all from one sample in a study of shared clonotypes between healthy human individuals. The repertoire was sequenced with immunoSEQ multiplex PCR; TCRdb's copy has only in-frame clones and lacks some. The sample yields about 2.4 million clones, approximately 93% seen once. Sequencing was performed on naive CD4+ T cells from PBMCs. The origin of the receptors is a young man in good health. Some clones in this sample may be carry-over from other donors' samples. The CDR3 runs from the conserved cysteine through the conserved F or W. The order of the fields is CDR3 protein, CDR3 DNA, CDR3 length, D gene, V gene, J gene, clone size. D genes are given only for firm matches. The size entry is marked missing in some rows and otherwise reads once, few, many or a size class.

CDR3: CASSIVLPRLNTGELFF
DNA: TGTGCCAGTAGTATTGTCCTCCCCCGGCTGAACACCGGGGAGCTGTTTTTT
length: 17
D: NA
V: TRBV19
J: TRBJ2-2
size: NA

CDR3: CASSQVPGLGQPQHF
DNA: TGCGCCAGCAGCCAAGTCCCAGGGTTAGGCCAGCCCCAGCATTTT
length: 15
D: NA
V: TRBV4-1
J: TRBJ1-5
size: NA

CDR3: CASSYSGSEAFF
DNA: TGTGCCAGCAGTTACTCGGGGTCTGAAGCTTTCTTT
length: 12
D: NA
V: TRBV6-6
J: TRBJ1-1
size: NA

CDR3: CASVDTQETQYF
DNA: TGTGCCAGCGTCGACACCCAAGAGACCCAGTACTTC
length: 12
D: NA
V: TRBV6-6
J: TRBJ2-5
size: NA

CDR3: CASSTTSGRGIGQFF
DNA: TGTGCCAGCAGCACGACTAGCGGGAGGGGGATTGGCCAGTTCTTC
length: 15
D: TRBD2
V: TRBV7-3
J: TRBJ2-1
size: NA

CDR3: CASSGRDGEKLFF
DNA: TGTGCCAGCAGCGGCAGGGATGGGGAAAAACTGTTTTTT
length: 13
D: NA
V: TRBV7-9
J: TRBJ1-4
size: few

CDR3: CASSQGNSGGNQPQHF
DNA: TGTGCCAGCAGCCAGGGTAACTCCGGGGGCAATCAGCCCCAGCATTTT
length: 16
D: NA
V: TRBV4-2
J: TRBJ1-5
size: NA

CDR3: CAISVRSANEQFF
DNA: TGTGCCATCAGTGTAAGATCTGCGAATGAGCAGTTCTTC
length: 13
D: NA
V: TRBV10-3
J: TRBJ2-1
size: NA

CDR3: CASRNPGQTYIQYF
DNA: TGTGCCAGCAGGAACCCGGGACAGACTTACATTCAGTACTTC
length: 14
D: TRBD1
V: TRBV28
J: TRBJ2-4
size: NA

CDR3: CAGRTGFQTDTQYF
DNA: TGTGCCGGAAGAACAGGGTTTCAGACAGATACGCAGTATTTT
length: 14
D: NA
V: TRBV6-1
J: TRBJ2-3
size: NA

CDR3: CASSVVPRGEQFF
DNA: TGTGCCAGCAGCGTAGTCCCACGGGGTGAGCAGTTCTTC
length: 13
D: NA
V: TRBV9
J: TRBJ2-1
size: NA

CDR3: CASSSTRSGSDTQYF
DNA: TGTGCCAGCAGTTCGACTAGAAGTGGCTCAGATACGCAGTATTTT
length: 15
D: NA
V: TRBV7-2
J: TRBJ2-3
size: NA

CDR3: CSVGREDTQYF
DNA: TGCAGTGTAGGTCGGGAAGATACGCAGTATTTT
length: 11
D: NA
V: TRBV20-1
J: TRBJ2-3
size: once

CDR3: CASRLTGSGNTIYF
DNA: TGTGCCAGCAGGCTGACAGGATCTGGAAACACCATATATTTT
length: 14
D: NA
V: TRBV2
J: TRBJ1-3
size: NA

CDR3: CASSLLLTGGPPTGELFF
DNA: TGTGCCAGCAGTCTCCTTTTGACGGGAGGGCCGCCCACCGGGGAGCTGTTTTTT
length: 18
D: TRBD2
V: TRBV27
J: TRBJ2-2
size: NA

CDR3: CATSGDSGRAIYNEQFF
DNA: TGTGCCACCAGCGGGGATAGCGGGAGGGCGATATACAATGAGCAGTTCTTC
length: 17
D: TRBD2
V: TRBV15
J: TRBJ2-1
size: NA

CDR3: CASSKTGTESTDTQYF
DNA: TGTGCCAGCAGCAAAACTGGGACAGAAAGCACAGATACGCAGTATTTT
length: 16
D: TRBD1
V: TRBV9
J: TRBJ2-3
size: NA

CDR3: CASSPQGSSDTQYF
DNA: TGCGCCAGCAGCCCACAGGGGAGCTCAGATACGCAGTATTTT
length: 14
D: TRBD1
V: TRBV5-1
J: TRBJ2-3
size: NA

CDR3: CASCEGAGNQPQHF
DNA: TGTGCCAGCTGTGAGGGCGCGGGCAATCAGCCCCAGCATTTT
length: 14
D: NA
V: TRBV6-1
J: TRBJ1-5
size: NA

CDR3: CASSIGGTPQGYTF
DNA: TGTGCCAGTAGTATCGGTGGGACCCCGCAGGGCTACACCTTC
length: 14
D: NA
V: TRBV19
J: TRBJ1-2
size: NA

CDR3: CASSVGRQGAFPYEQYF
DNA: TGTGCCAGCAGCGTAGGCCGCCAGGGGGCGTTCCCCTACGAGCAGTACTTC
length: 17
D: TRBD1
V: TRBV9
J: TRBJ2-7
size: NA

CDR3: CASSMTLIQPQHF
DNA: TGTGCCAGTAGTATGACCCTGATTCAGCCCCAGCATTTT
length: 13
D: NA
V: TRBV19
J: TRBJ1-5
size: NA

CDR3: CASRKLGVFHEQFF
DNA: TGTGCCAGCAGGAAACTGGGTGTGTTCCATGAGCAGTTCTTC
length: 14
D: NA
V: TRBV5-5
J: TRBJ2-1
size: NA

CDR3: CASSLGTVYGYTF
DNA: TGTGCCAGCAGCCTGGGTACCGTCTATGGCTACACCTTC
length: 13
D: NA
V: TRBV14
J: TRBJ1-2
size: NA

CDR3: CASSVGPDAATFF
DNA: TGTGCCAGCTCAGTGGGGCCCGACGCGGCAACTTTCTTT
length: 13
D: NA
V: TRBV18
J: TRBJ1-1
size: NA

CDR3: CASRPSGSNYNEQFF
DNA: TGTGCCAGCAGGCCTAGCGGATCGAACTACAATGAGCAGTTCTTC
length: 15
D: TRBD2
V: TRBV5-6
J: TRBJ2-1
size: NA

CDR3: CASRPTGTGGGLRPQHF
DNA: TGCGCCAGCAGACCTACCGGGACAGGGGGCGGGCTTCGGCCCCAGCATTTT
length: 17
D: TRBD1
V: TRBV5-1
J: TRBJ1-5
size: once

CDR3: CASSQGHTGMAGELFF
DNA: TGCGCCAGCAGCCAAGGGCACACGGGGATGGCCGGGGAGCTGTTTTTT
length: 16
D: NA
V: TRBV4-3
J: TRBJ2-2
size: NA

CDR3: CASSWTSGRVDEQYF
DNA: TGTGCCAGCAGCTGGACTAGCGGGAGGGTAGACGAGCAGTACTTC
length: 15
D: TRBD2
V: TRBV6-1
J: TRBJ2-7
size: NA

CDR3: CASSYPGFTEAFF
DNA: TGTGCCAGCAGTTACCCCGGGTTCACTGAAGCTTTCTTT
length: 13
D: NA
V: TRBV6-5
J: TRBJ1-1
size: NA

CDR3: CASSLSIGSGTYNEQFF
DNA: TGCGCCAGCAGCCTGTCAATCGGTAGCGGGACCTACAATGAGCAGTTCTTC
length: 17
D: TRBD2
V: TRBV4-1
J: TRBJ2-1
size: NA

CDR3: CASSPGQGRFGGYTF
DNA: TGTGCCAGCAGTCCGGGACAGGGCAGATTTGGTGGCTACACCTTC
length: 15
D: TRBD1
V: TRBV28
J: TRBJ1-2
size: once

CDR3: CASSPSQILAGGYNEQFF
DNA: TGTGCCAGCAGTCCTAGCCAGATCCTAGCGGGGGGCTACAATGAGCAGTTCTTC
length: 18
D: TRBD2
V: TRBV27
J: TRBJ2-1
size: NA

CDR3: CASSVQSQTTEAFF
DNA: TGTGCCAGCAGCGTACAGTCGCAGACCACTGAAGCTTTCTTT
length: 14
D: NA
V: TRBV9
J: TRBJ1-1
size: NA

CDR3: CASSLRGQYNEQFF
DNA: TGTGCCAGCAGCTTACGGGGTCAATACAATGAGCAGTTCTTC
length: 14
D: NA
V: TRBV7-6
J: TRBJ2-1
size: NA

CDR3: CASSLNGRQETQYF
DNA: TGCGCCAGCAGCTTGAACGGACGCCAAGAGACCCAGTACTTC
length: 14
D: NA
V: TRBV5-1
J: TRBJ2-5
size: NA

CDR3: CSARTGNTEAFF
DNA: TGCAGCGCCAGGACAGGGAACACTGAAGCTTTCTTT
length: 12
D: TRBD1
V: TRBV29-1
J: TRBJ1-1
size: NA

CDR3: CASSGTGTAQEKLFF
DNA: TGTGCCAGCAGCGGAACCGGGACAGCCCAGGAAAAACTGTTTTTT
length: 15
D: TRBD1
V: TRBV6-1
J: TRBJ1-4
size: NA

CDR3: CASSSLGGQGLGGELFF
DNA: TGTGCCAGCAGTTCCCTGGGTGGACAGGGACTGGGCGGGGAGCTGTTTTTT
length: 17
D: TRBD1
V: TRBV28
J: TRBJ2-2
size: NA

CDR3: CASSVGSIFPDTQYF
DNA: TGTGCCAGCAGCGTAGGCTCTATCTTCCCAGATACGCAGTATTTT
length: 15
D: NA
V: TRBV9
J: TRBJ2-3
size: NA

CDR3: CASSQGLGTSGRGLFF
DNA: TGCGCCAGCAGCCAAGGGCTTGGGACTAGCGGGAGGGGGTTGTTCTTC
length: 16
D: TRBD2
V: TRBV4-3
J: TRBJ2-1
size: NA

CDR3: CASSMELGSGYTF
DNA: TGTGCCAGTAGTATGGAGCTAGGGTCGGGCTACACCTTC
length: 13
D: NA
V: TRBV19
J: TRBJ1-2
size: NA

CDR3: CASSLQGLAGRETQYF
DNA: TGTGCCAGTAGCCTGCAGGGACTAGCGGGAAGGGAGACCCAGTACTTC
length: 16
D: TRBD2
V: TRBV19
J: TRBJ2-5
size: NA

CDR3: CASSQGYAHEQFF
DNA: TGTGCCAGCAGCCAAGGCTACGCCCATGAGCAGTTCTTC
length: 13
D: NA
V: TRBV14
J: TRBJ2-1
size: NA